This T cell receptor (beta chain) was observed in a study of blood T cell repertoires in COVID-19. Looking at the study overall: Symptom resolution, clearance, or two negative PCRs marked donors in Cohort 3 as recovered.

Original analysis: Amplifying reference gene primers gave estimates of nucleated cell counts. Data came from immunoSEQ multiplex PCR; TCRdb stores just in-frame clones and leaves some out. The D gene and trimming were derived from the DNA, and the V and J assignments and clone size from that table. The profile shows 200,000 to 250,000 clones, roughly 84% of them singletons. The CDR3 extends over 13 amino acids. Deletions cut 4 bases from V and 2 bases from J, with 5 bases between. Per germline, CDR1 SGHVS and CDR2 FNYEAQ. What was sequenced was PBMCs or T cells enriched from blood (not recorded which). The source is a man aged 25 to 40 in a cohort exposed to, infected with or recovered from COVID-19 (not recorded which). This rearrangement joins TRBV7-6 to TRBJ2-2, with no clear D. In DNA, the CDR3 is TGTGCCAGCAGCTCCGGTAACACCGGGGAGCTGTTTTTT. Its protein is CASSSGNTGELFF.